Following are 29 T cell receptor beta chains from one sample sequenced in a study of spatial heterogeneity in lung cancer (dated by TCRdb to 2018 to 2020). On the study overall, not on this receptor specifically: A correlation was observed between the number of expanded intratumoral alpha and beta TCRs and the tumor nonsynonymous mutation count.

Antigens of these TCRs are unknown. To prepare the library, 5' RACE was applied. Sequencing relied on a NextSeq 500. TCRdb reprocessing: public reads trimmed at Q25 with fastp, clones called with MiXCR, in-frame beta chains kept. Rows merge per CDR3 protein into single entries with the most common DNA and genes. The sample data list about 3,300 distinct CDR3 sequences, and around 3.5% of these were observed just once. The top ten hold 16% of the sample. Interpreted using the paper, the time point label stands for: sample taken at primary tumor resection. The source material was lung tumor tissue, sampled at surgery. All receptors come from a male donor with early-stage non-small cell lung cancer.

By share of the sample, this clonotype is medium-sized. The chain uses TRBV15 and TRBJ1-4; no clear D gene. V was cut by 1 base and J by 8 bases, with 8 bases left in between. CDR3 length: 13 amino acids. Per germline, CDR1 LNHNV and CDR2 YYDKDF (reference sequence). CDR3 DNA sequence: TGTGCCACCAGCAGAGTGAAATTCGAAAAACTGTTTTTT. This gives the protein CATSRVKFEKLFF. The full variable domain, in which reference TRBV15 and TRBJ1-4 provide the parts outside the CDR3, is DAMVIQNPRYQVTQFGKPVTLSCSQTLNHNVMYWYQQKSSQAPKLLFHYYDKDFNNEADTPDNFQSRRPNTSFCFLDIRSPGLGDTAMYLCATSRVKFEKLFFGSGTQLSVL.

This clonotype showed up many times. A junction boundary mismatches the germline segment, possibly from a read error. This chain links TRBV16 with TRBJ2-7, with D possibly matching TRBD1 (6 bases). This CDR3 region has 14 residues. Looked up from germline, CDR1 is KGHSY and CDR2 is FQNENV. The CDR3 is CVSSQSARGYEQYF. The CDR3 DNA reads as TGTGTCAGCAGCCAATCCGCCAGGGGCTACGAGCAGTACTTC.

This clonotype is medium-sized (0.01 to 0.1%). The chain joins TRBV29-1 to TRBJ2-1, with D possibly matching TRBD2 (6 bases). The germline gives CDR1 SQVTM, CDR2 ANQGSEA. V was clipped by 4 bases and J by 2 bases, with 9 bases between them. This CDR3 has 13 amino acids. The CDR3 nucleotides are TGCAGCGTTGCACGGGGGACCTACAATGAGCAGTTCTTC. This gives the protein CSVARGTYNEQFF.

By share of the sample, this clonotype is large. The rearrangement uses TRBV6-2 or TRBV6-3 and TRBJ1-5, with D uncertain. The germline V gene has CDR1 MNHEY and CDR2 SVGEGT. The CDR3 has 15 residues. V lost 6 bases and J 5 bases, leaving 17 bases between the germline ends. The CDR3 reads CASRRSLRQDQPQHF. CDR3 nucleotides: TGTGCCAGCAGACGCAGCCTGAGGCAGGATCAGCCCCAGCATTTT.

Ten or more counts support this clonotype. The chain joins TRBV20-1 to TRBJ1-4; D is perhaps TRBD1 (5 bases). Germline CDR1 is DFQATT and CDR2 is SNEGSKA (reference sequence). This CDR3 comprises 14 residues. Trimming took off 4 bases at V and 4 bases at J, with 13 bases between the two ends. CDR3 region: CSATSGRNNEKLFF. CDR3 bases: TGCAGTGCTACGTCAGGGCGGAATAATGAAAAACTGTTTTTT.

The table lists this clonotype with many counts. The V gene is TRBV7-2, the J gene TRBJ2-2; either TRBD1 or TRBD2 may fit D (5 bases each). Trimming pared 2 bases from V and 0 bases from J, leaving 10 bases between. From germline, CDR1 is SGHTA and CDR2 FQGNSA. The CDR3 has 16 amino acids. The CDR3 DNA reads TGTGCCAGCAGCTTACATGGGGGTTCGAACACCGGGGAGCTGTTTTTT. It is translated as CASSLHGGSNTGELFF.

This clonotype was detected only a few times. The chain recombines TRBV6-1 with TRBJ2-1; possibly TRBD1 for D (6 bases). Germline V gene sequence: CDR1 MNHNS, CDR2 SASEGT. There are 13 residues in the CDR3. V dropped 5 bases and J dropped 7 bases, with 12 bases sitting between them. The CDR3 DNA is TGTGCCAGCAGTCAGGGGAAGACGAATGAGCAGTTCTTC. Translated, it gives CASSQGKTNEQFF.

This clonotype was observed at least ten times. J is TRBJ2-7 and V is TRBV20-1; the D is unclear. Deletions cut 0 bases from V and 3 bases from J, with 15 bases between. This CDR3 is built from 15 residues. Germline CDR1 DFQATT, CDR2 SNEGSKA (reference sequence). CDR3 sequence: CSARDTVKDGYEQYV. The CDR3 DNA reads TGCAGTGCTAGAGATACAGTAAAGGACGGCTACGAGCAGTACGTC.

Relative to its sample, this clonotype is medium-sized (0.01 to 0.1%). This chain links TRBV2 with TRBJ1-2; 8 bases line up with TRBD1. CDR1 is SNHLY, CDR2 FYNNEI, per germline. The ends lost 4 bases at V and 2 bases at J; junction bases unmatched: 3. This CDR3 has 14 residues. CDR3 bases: TGTGCCAGCAGTGGGGACAGGACCAACTATGGCTACACCTTC. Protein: CASSGDRTNYGYTF.

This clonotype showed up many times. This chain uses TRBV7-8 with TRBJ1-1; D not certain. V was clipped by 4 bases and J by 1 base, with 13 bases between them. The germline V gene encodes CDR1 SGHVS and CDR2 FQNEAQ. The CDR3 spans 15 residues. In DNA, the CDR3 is TGTGCCAGCAGCTCGGTGTTAGGAAAGAACACTGAAGCTTTCTTT. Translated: CASSSVLGKNTEAFF. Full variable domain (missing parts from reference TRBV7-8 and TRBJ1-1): GAGVSQSPRYKVAKRGQDVALRCDPISGHVSLFWYQQALGQGPEFLTYFQNEAQLDKSGLPSDRFFAERPEGSVSTLKIQRTQQEDSAVYLCASSSVLGKNTEAFFGQGTRLTVV.

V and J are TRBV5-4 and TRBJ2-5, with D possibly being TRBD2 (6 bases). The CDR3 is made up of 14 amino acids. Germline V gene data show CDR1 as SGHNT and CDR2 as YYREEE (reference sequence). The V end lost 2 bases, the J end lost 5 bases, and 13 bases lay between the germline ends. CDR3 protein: CASSLSGWGETQYF. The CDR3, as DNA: TGTGCCAGCAGCTTAAGCGGGTGGGGGGAGACCCAGTACTTC. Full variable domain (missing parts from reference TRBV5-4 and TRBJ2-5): ETGVTQSPTHLIKTRGQQVTLRCSSQSGHNTVSWYQQALGQGPQFIFQYYREEENGRGNFPPRFSGLQFPNYSSELNVNALELDDSALYLCASSLSGWGETQYFGPGTRLLVL.

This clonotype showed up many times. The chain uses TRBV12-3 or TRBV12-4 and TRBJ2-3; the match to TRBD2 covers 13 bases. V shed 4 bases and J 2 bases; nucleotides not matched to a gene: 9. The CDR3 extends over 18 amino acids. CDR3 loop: CASSSRLTSGGATDTQYF. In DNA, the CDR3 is TGTGCCAGCAGTTCTCGCCTTACTAGCGGGGGGGCCACAGATACGCAGTATTTT.

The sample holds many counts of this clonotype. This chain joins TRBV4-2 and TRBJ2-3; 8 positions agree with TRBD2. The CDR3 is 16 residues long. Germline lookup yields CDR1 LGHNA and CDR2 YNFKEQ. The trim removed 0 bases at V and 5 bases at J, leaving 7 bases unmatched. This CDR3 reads CASSQEGRGVVDTQYF. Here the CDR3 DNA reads TGTGCCAGCAGCCAAGAAGGGCGGGGGGTGGTAGATACGCAGTATTTT.

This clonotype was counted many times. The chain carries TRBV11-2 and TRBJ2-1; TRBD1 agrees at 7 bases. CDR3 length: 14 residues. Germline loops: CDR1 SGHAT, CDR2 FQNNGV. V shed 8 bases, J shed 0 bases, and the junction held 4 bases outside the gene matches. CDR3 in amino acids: CASLGQSSYNEQFF. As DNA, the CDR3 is TGTGCCAGCCTGGGACAGAGCTCCTACAATGAGCAGTTCTTC.

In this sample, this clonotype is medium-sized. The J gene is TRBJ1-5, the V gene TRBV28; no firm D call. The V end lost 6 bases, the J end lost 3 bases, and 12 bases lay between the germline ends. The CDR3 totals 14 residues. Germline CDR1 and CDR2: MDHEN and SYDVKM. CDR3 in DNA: TGTGCCAGCAGCACCACAGCGTACAATCAGCCCCAGCATTTT. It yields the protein CASSTTAYNQPQHF. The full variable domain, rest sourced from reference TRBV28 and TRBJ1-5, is DVKVTQSSRYLVKRTGEKVFLECVQDMDHENMFWYRQDPGLGLRLIYFSYDVKMKEKGDIPEGYSVSREKKERFSLILESASTNQTSMYLCASSTTAYNQPQHFGDGTRLSIL.

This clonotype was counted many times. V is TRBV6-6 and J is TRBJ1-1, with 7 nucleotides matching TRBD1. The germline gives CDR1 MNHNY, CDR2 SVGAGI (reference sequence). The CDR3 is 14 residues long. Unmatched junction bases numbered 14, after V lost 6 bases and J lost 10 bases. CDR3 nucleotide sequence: TGTGCCAGCAGGTACCAAACAGGGGAATCCGGAGCTTTCTTT. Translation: CASRYQTGESGAFF.

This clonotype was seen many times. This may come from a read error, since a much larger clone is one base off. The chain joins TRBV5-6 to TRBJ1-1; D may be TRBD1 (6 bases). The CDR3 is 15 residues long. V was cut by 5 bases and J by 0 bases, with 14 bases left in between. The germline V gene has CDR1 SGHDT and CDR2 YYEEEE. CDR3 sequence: CASRQGRGVNTEAFF. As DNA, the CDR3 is TGTGCCAGCAGACAGGGCCGGGGAGTGAACACTGAAGCTTTCTTT.

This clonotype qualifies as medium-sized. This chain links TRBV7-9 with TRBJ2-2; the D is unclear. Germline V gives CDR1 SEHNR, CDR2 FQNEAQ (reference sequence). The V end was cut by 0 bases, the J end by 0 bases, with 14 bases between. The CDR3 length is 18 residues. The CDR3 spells CASSLALGISTNTGELFF. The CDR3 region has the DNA TGTGCCAGCAGCTTAGCGTTAGGCATCAGTACGAACACCGGGGAGCTGTTTTTT.

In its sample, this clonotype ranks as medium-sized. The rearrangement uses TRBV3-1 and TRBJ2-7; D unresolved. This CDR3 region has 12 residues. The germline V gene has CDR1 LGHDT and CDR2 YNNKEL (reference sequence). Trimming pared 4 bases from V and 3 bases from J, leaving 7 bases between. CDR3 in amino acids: CASSRRDYEQYF. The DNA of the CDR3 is TGTGCCAGCAGCCGACGCGACTACGAGCAGTACTTC.

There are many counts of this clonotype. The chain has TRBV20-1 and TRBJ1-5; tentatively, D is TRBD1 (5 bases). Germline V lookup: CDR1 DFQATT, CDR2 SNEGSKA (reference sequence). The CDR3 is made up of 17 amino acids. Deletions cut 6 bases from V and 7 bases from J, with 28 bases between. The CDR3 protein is CSAFQGSPVATSQPQHF. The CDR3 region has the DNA TGCAGTGCATTCCAGGGTTCCCCGGTGGCTACGTCGCAGCCCCAGCATTTT.

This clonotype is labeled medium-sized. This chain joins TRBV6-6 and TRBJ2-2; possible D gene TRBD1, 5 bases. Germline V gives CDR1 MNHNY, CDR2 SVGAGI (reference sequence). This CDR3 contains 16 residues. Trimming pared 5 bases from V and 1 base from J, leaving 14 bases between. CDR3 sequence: CASSRGYPQNTGELFF. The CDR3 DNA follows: TGTGCCAGCAGTAGGGGCTATCCCCAGAACACCGGGGAGCTGTTTTTT.

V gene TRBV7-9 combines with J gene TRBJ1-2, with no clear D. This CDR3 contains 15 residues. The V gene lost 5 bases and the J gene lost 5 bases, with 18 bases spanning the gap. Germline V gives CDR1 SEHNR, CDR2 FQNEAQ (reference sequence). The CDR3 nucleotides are TGTGCCAGCAGCCTAAGGGCAAAGGCCCCTTATGGCTACACCTTC. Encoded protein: CASSLRAKAPYGYTF.

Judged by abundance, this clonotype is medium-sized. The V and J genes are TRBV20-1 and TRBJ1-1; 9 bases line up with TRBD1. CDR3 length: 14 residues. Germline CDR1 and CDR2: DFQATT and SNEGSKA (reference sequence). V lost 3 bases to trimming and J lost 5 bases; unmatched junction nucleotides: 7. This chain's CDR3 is CSASGGQGRTEAFF. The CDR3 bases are TGCAGTGCTAGTGGGGGACAGGGAAGAACTGAAGCTTTCTTT.

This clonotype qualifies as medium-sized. CDR3 sequence: CASSLRRGWETQYF. CDR3 nucleotides: TGTGCCAGCAGCTTAAGACGGGGCTGGGAGACCCAGTACTTC. This chain joins TRBV11-2 and TRBJ2-5; either TRBD1 or TRBD2 may fit D (5 bases each). V was shortened by 2 bases and J by 5 bases, with 12 bases between the two germline ends. This CDR3 region has 14 residues. Germline lookup yields CDR1 SGHAT and CDR2 FQNNGV.

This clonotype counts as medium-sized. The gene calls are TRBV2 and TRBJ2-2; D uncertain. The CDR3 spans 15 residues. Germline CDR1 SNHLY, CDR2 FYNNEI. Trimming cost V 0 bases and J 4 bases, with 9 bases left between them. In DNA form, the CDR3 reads TGTGCCAGCAGTGAAGCGGGTCATGTCACCGGGGAGCTGTTTTTT. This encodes CASSEAGHVTGELFF.

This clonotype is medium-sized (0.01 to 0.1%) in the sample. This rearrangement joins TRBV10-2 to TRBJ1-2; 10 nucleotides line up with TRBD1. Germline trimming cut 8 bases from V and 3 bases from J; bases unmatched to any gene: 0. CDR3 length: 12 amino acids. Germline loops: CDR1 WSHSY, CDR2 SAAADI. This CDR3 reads CASGTGDYGYTF. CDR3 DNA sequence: TGCGCCAGCGGGACAGGGGACTATGGCTACACCTTC.

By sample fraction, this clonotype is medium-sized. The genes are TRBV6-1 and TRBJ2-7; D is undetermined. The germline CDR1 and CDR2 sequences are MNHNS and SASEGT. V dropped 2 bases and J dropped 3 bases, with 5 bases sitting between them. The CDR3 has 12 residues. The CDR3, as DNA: TGTGCCAGCAGTGAAAACCGCTACGAGCAGTACGTC. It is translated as CASSENRYEQYV.

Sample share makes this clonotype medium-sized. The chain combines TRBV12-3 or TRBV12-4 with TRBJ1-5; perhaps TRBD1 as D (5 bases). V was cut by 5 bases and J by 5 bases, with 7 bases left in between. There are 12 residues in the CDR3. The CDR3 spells CASSLRDQPQHF. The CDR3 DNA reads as TGTGCCAGCAGTCTCAGGGATCAGCCCCAGCATTTT.

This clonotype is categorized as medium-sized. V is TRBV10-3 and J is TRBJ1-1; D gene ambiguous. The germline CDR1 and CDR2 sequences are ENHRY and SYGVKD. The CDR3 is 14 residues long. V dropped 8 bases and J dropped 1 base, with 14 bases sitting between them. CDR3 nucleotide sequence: TGTGCCATCCTGCGGGGTTCGGGGAACACTGAAGCTTTCTTT. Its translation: CAILRGSGNTEAFF.